This T cell receptor (beta chain) stems from a study of OX40 agonist ivuxolimab in advanced cancers. Study information: Patients were dosed intravenously with ivuxolimab at 0.01 to 10 mg/kg every 2 weeks. Past anti-PD-1, anti-PD-L1 or anti-CTLA-4 therapy was accepted, and roughly 42% had received some.

Sequencing was performed with immunoSEQ multiplex PCR; in TCRdb, only in-frame clones are kept and a portion is missing. This sample yields about 100,000 clones, of which roughly 90% are seen a single time; 0.79% belongs to the top ten. This CDR3 has 16 amino acids. Germline V gives CDR1 MDHEN, CDR2 SYDVKM. V was cut by 3 bases and J by 4 bases, with 19 bases left in between. Findings and limits, study-wide: Expanded clones were, on average, more numerous among CD8+ T cells than CD4+. Within 6 weeks, CD4+ and CD8+ blood T cells expanded clonally at 0.1 to 3.0 mg/kg.

Note on this clone: Its target is unknown.

The sample in question was CD4+ or CD8+ T cells sorted from blood, obtained in a trial of the OX40 agonist ivuxolimab. The V call is TRBV28, the J call TRBJ2-7; perhaps TRBD2 as D (5 bases). This receptor was identified in an adult with an advanced solid tumor such as melanoma, head and neck, liver or kidney cancer. The chain's CDR3 is CASSFLLASLTYEQYF. The CDR3 bases are TGTGCCAGCAGTTTTCTCCTGGCTAGCCTTACTTACGAGCAGTACTTC.